The next 2 T cell receptor beta chains were all read from a single sample in a study of T cells in tuberculosis. The repertoire was sequenced with immunoSEQ multiplex PCR; TCRdb's copy has only in-frame clones and lacks some. In the table there are 37,000 or so clones, roughly 93% of which are singletons. The sample consisted of PBMCs. Receptors originate from a donor aged 10-30 years with latent tuberculosis or without tuberculosis infection. Some clones in this sample may be carry-over from other donors' samples.

The rearrangement uses TRBV2 and TRBJ1-5, with 7 nucleotides matching TRBD1. Germline CDR1 and CDR2: SNHLY and FYNNEI. J lost 6 bases, V lost 6 bases, and 5 bases had no gene match. The CDR3 covers 13 residues. CDR3 loop: CASRTGSIQPQHF. The CDR3 DNA reads TGTGCCAGCAGGACAGGGTCTATTCAGCCCCAGCATTTT.

The chain is built from TRBV11-2 and TRBJ1-2, with a weak D call TRBD1 (6 bases). Trimming pared 1 base from V and 4 bases from J, leaving 13 bases between. The CDR3 extends over 15 amino acids. Germline CDR1 is SGHAT and CDR2 is FQNNGV. Here the CDR3 reads CASSLVDSAIYGYTF. CDR3 nucleotide sequence: TGTGCCAGCAGCTTAGTGGACAGCGCAATCTATGGCTACACCTTC. Together with reference TRBV11-2 and TRBJ1-2, the CDR3 gives the full variable domain: EAGVAQSPRYKIIEKRQSVAFWCNPISGHATLYWYQQILGQGPKLLIQFQNNGVVDDSQLPKDRFSAERLKGVDSTLKIQPAKLEDSAVYLCASSLVDSAIYGYTFGSGTRLTVV.